The 24 T cell receptor beta chains in this list originate from one sample, sequenced in a study of blood T cells in healthy people across ages. Sample-barcoded 5' priming and a J-beta primer mix drove a second PCR of 7 to 11 cycles. TCRdb reprocessed the 5' RACE reads with MiXCR, giving one entry per CDR3 protein. The table shows around 500,000 distinct CDR3 sequences, with 27% occurring only once. This sample was also put to use in a study of T cells of mothers and their children.

The sample consisted of blood. Receptors were obtained from a boy younger than 10 in good health.

This clonotype was picked up a small number of times. The rearrangement uses TRBV6-5 and TRBJ1-1, with 9 bases fitting TRBD1. The germline V gene encodes CDR1 MNHEY and CDR2 SVGAGI. J gave up 1 base and V 6 bases, and 6 bases lay outside the gene matches. The CDR3 is 15 amino acids. In DNA, the CDR3 is TGTGCCAGCAGACCTCCGGGACAGGGGAACACTGAAGCTTTCTTT. Its translation: CASRPPGQGNTEAFF.

This clonotype turned up a few times. The chain has TRBV5-1 and TRBJ2-5, with a weak D call TRBD2 (6 bases). Germline V lookup: CDR1 SGHRS, CDR2 YFSETQ. The CDR3 is 14 residues long. V was pared by 0 bases and J by 5 bases, with 11 bases between. The CDR3 is CASSLDTAGETQYF. DNA for the CDR3: TGCGCCAGCAGCTTGGACACTGCGGGGGAGACCCAGTACTTC.

The chain combines TRBV27 with TRBJ2-4; 11 bases align to TRBD2. From germline, CDR1 is MNHEY and CDR2 SMNVEV (reference sequence). CDR3 length: 17 amino acids. J gave up 0 bases and V 5 bases, and 6 bases lay outside the gene matches. CDR3 residues: CASSPQTSGVAKNIQYF. The CDR3 region has the DNA TGTGCCAGCAGTCCCCAGACTAGCGGGGTAGCCAAAAACATTCAGTACTTC.

The chain is built from TRBV12-3 or TRBV12-4 and TRBJ1-4; D possibly corresponds to TRBD1 (5 bases). Trimming shortened V by 1 base and J by 3 bases, and 15 bases separated the two germline ends. The CDR3 has 17 residues. In nucleotides, the CDR3 is TGTGCCAGCAGTTTAGATATAGGTGGACACTCTAATGAAAAACTGTTTTTT. It yields the protein CASSLDIGGHSNEKLFF.

This clonotype came up many times. V gene TRBV2 combines with J gene TRBJ2-1, with 11 nucleotides matching TRBD2. Per the germline V gene, CDR1 is SNHLY and CDR2 is FYNNEI. This CDR3 region has 15 residues. With 6 bases clipped from V and 6 bases from J, the junction kept 7 bases outside the gene matches. CDR3 nucleotide sequence: TGTGCCAGCAGCTTACTAGCGGGAGTGTCCAATGAGCAGTTCTTC. It is translated as CASSLLAGVSNEQFF. Together with reference TRBV2 and TRBJ2-1, the CDR3 gives the full variable domain: EPEVTQTPSHQVTQMGQEVILRCVPISNHLYFYWYRQILGQKVEFLVSFYNNEISEKSEIFDDQFSVERPDGSNFTLKIRSTKLEDSAMYFCASSLLAGVSNEQFFGPGTRLTVL.

J is TRBJ2-5 and V is TRBV7-8; no clear D. The CDR3 loop spans 16 amino acids. V shed 5 bases and J shed 1 base, with 17 bases lying between them. CDR1 is SGHVS, CDR2 FQNEAQ, per germline. CDR3 sequence: CASSEDGTPFQETQYF. The CDR3 DNA follows: TGTGCCAGCAGCGAGGACGGTACCCCGTTCCAAGAGACCCAGTACTTC.

This clonotype occurred many times. The V gene is TRBV7-3, the J gene TRBJ2-1; 8 bases map to TRBD1. V was clipped by 4 bases and J by 5 bases; unmatched bases: 13. Per germline, CDR1 SGHTA and CDR2 FQGTGA. This CDR3 spans 17 amino acids. The CDR3 protein is CASSSTGQGFRDNEQFF. CDR3 nucleotide sequence: TGTGCCAGCAGCTCAACCGGACAGGGTTTCAGGGACAATGAGCAGTTCTTC.

The J gene is TRBJ2-6, the V gene TRBV24-1; 10 bases fit TRBD1. V shed 4 bases and J 2 bases; nucleotides not matched to a gene: 10. The CDR3 has 19 amino acids. Germline CDR1 KGHDR, CDR2 SFDVKD. The CDR3 here is CATSDSTGGATPGANVLTF. CDR3 DNA: TGTGCCACCAGTGACTCGACAGGGGGCGCAACCCCTGGGGCCAACGTCCTGACTTTC.

This clonotype was seen a handful of times. This chain connects TRBV30 to TRBJ2-5; D is perhaps TRBD1 (8 bases). CDR1 GTSNPN and CDR2 SVGIG come from the germline V gene (reference sequence). This CDR3 is built from 13 residues. The ends were cut back, 5 bases at V and 4 bases at J, with 14 bases in the middle. In DNA, the CDR3 is TGTGCCTGGGGACAGGGCGGGGGAGAGACCCAGTACTTC. This codes for CAWGQGGGETQYF.

J is TRBJ1-2 and V is TRBV9; perhaps TRBD1 as D (6 bases). CDR1 and CDR2 (germline): SGDLS, YYNGEE. V dropped 3 bases and J dropped 3 bases, with 15 bases sitting between them. This CDR3 has 15 residues. CDR3 amino acids: CASSDQGREYYGYTF. The DNA of the CDR3 is TGTGCCAGCAGCGACCAGGGGAGGGAATACTATGGCTACACCTTC.

This clonotype appeared a few times. The chain combines TRBV3-1 with TRBJ2-6; 9 bases align to TRBD2. The CDR3 extends over 20 amino acids. Germline V CDR1 and CDR2: LGHDT, YNNKEL (reference sequence). Germline trimming cut 6 bases from V and 0 bases from J; bases unmatched to any gene: 15. CDR3 protein: CASSPPGLALYLSGANVLTF. CDR3 DNA sequence: TGTGCCAGCAGTCCGCCGGGACTAGCCTTATACCTCTCTGGGGCCAACGTCCTGACTTTC.

This rearrangement joins TRBV29-1 to TRBJ2-2; the match to TRBD2 covers 9 bases. The CDR3 contains 16 residues. V lost 5 bases, J lost 7 bases, and 14 bases stayed unmatched. Germline V gene data show CDR1 as SQVTM and CDR2 as ANQGSEA. CDR3 in amino acids: CSVRAPGVAGDGELFF. The CDR3 nucleotides are TGCAGCGTTCGGGCCCCGGGGGTAGCGGGAGACGGGGAGCTGTTTTTT.

This rearrangement joins TRBV12-3 or TRBV12-4 to TRBJ2-1; perhaps TRBD2 as D (5 bases). The CDR3 has 14 residues. The V end was cut by 3 bases, the J end by 11 bases, with 17 bases between. The CDR3 spells CASSFVGGLNQQFF. The CDR3 bases are TGTGCCAGCAGTTTTGTGGGCGGGTTGAATCAGCAGTTCTTC.

CDR3 DNA sequence: TGTGCCACCAGCAGAGATCACCTCGCAACAGGGGGATCGACTGAAGCTTTCTTT. Translating it yields CATSRDHLATGGSTEAFF. The V gene is TRBV15, the J gene TRBJ1-1, with 8 bases matching TRBD1. This CDR3 spans 18 amino acids. CDR1 is LNHNV, CDR2 YYDKDF, per germline (reference sequence). J lost 5 bases, V lost 0 bases, and 14 bases had no gene match.

The chain employs TRBV7-3 and TRBJ2-1, with 9 bases aligning to TRBD2. Unmatched junction bases numbered 12, after V lost 4 bases and J lost 8 bases. Germline V gene data show CDR1 as SGHTA and CDR2 as FQGTGA. The CDR3 length is 16 residues. The CDR3 nucleotides are TGTGCCAGCAGCTCAGGCGGGGGGGGAGGCCGCGATGAGCAGTTCTTC. This sequence encodes CASSSGGGGGRDEQFF.

The chain recombines TRBV29-1 with TRBJ2-5; D might be TRBD1 or TRBD2, each matching 5 bases. The germline gives CDR1 SQVTM, CDR2 ANQGSEA. The V gene lost 0 bases and the J gene lost 4 bases, with 12 bases spanning the gap. There are 14 residues in the CDR3. As DNA, the CDR3 is TGCAGCGTTGAAGAAAGGGGACGCGTAGAGACCCAGTACTTC. Its translation: CSVEERGRVETQYF.

Comment on this clonotype: No conserved phenylalanine or tryptophan is present at the end of the CDR3, so a read error is the likely explanation. The rearrangement links TRBV5-5 to TRBJ2-1, with D tentatively TRBD2 (5 bases). The germline V and J ends were trimmed by 1 base and 10 bases, with 9 bases remaining between them. CDR3 length: 12 amino acids. CDR1 is SGHKS, CDR2 YYEKEE, per germline (reference sequence). CDR3 in amino acids: CASSLLTGEQFL. The CDR3, as DNA: TGTGCCAGCAGCTTGCTCACGGGAGAGCAGTTCCTC.

This clonotype showed up just once. The chain combines TRBV20-1 with TRBJ1-5; 8 bases fit TRBD1. CDR1 and CDR2 (germline): DFQATT, SNEGSKA (reference sequence). This CDR3 is built from 13 residues. The J segment lost 7 bases and the V segment lost 5 bases, leaving 7 bases of the junction unmatched. Written as DNA, the CDR3 is TGCAGTGCTTCGACAGGGGTGGGGCAGCCCCAGCATTTT. Translation gives CSASTGVGQPQHF.

The table lists this clonotype with a count of one. This chain's CDR3 is CASSDDPRGVYGYTF. The CDR3 DNA follows: TGTGCCAGCAGTGACGACCCCAGAGGGGTCTATGGCTACACCTTC. The V gene is TRBV25-1, the J gene TRBJ1-2; D perhaps matches TRBD1 (5 bases). The germline V gene encodes CDR1 MGHDK and CDR2 SYGVNS. The CDR3 is made up of 15 amino acids. V was pared by 3 bases and J by 4 bases, with 15 bases between.

V is TRBV20-1 and J is TRBJ2-5; 12 bases align to TRBD1. Germline CDR1 DFQATT, CDR2 SNEGSKA (reference sequence). The CDR3 is 17 residues long. Trimming cost V 1 base and J 0 bases; bases outside gene matches: 6. DNA for the CDR3: TGCAGTGCTAGAGTTGGGACAGGGGGCCGAGACCAAGAGACCCAGTACTTC. This translates into CSARVGTGGRDQETQYF.

This clonotype turned up a few times. The chain recombines TRBV7-8 with TRBJ2-7; 7 positions agree with TRBD1. This CDR3 has 16 amino acids. Looked up from germline, CDR1 is SGHVS and CDR2 is FQNEAQ. V gave up 1 base and J gave up 4 bases; unmatched junction bases: 10. This CDR3 reads CASSLGRWDRLYEQYF. CDR3 nucleotides: TGTGCCAGCAGCTTAGGGAGGTGGGACAGACTATACGAGCAGTACTTC. The full variable domain, in which reference TRBV7-8 and TRBJ2-7 provide the parts outside the CDR3, is GAGVSQSPRYKVAKRGQDVALRCDPISGHVSLFWYQQALGQGPEFLTYFQNEAQLDKSGLPSDRFFAERPEGSVSTLKIQRTQQEDSAVYLCASSLGRWDRLYEQYFGPGTRLTVT.

The J gene is TRBJ2-7, the V gene TRBV2; 11 bases align to TRBD2. The V gene end was trimmed by 7 bases and the J gene end by 6 bases; junction bases not matched to a gene: 2. The germline V gene has CDR1 SNHLY and CDR2 FYNNEI. There are 12 residues in the CDR3. The DNA of the CDR3 is TGTGCCAGCACGCTAGCGGGGGGCGAGCAGTACTTC. It specifies CASTLAGGEQYF.

There are a few counts of this clonotype. V and J are TRBV20-1 and TRBJ2-5; the D gene is possibly TRBD2 (5 bases). The V and J ends lost 5 bases and 1 base respectively, with 14 bases between them. Germline CDR1 reads DFQATT; CDR2 reads SNEGSKA (reference sequence). The CDR3 length is 14 residues. This chain's CDR3 is CSAVHSAGQETQYF. The DNA of the CDR3 is TGCAGTGCTGTCCACTCGGCGGGCCAAGAGACCCAGTACTTC.

This clonotype was recorded a few times. The CDR3 DNA follows: TGCAGCGTTGTGGCAGGGGGAGCCTACGAGCAGTACTTC. It codes for CSVVAGGAYEQYF. This rearrangement joins TRBV29-1 to TRBJ2-7; 7 nucleotides match TRBD1. The germline V gene has CDR1 SQVTM and CDR2 ANQGSEA. The length of the CDR3 is 13 residues. The trim removed 4 bases at V and 2 bases at J, leaving 5 bases unmatched.